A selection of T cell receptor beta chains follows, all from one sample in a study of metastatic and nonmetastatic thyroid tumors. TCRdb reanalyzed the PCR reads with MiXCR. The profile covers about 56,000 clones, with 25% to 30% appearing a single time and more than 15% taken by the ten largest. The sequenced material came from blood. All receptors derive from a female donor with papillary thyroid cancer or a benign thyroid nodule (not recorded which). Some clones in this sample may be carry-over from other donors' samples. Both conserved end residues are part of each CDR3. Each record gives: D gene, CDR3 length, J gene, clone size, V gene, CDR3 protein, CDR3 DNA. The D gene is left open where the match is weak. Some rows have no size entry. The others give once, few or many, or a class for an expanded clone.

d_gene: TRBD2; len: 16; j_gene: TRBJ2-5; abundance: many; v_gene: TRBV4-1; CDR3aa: CASSPSGTSDQETQYF; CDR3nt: TGCGCCAGCAGCCCTTCCGGGACTAGCGACCAAGAGACCCAGTACTTC
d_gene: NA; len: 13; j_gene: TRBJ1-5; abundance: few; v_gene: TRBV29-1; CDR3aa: CSVAHGGHQPQHF; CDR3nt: TGCAGCGTTGCCCATGGGGGCCATCAGCCCCAGCATTTT
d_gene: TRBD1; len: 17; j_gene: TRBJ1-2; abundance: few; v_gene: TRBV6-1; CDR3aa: CASSVGTGGETDYGYTF; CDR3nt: TGTGCCAGCAGTGTCGGGACAGGGGGTGAGACGGACTATGGCTACACCTTC
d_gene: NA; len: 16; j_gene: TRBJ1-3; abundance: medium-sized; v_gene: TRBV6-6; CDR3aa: CASSYGGLSSGNTIYF; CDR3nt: TGTGCCAGCAGTTACGGGGGTCTAAGCTCTGGAAACACCATATATTTT
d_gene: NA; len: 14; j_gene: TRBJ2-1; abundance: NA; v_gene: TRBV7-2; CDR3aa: CASSLELSPNEQFF; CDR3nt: TGTGCCAGCAGCTTAGAGCTAAGTCCAAACGAGCAGTTCTTC
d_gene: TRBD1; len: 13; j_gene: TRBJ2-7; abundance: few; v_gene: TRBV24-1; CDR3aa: CATSDQRGLEQYF; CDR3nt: TGTGCCACCAGTGATCAGAGGGGGCTTGAGCAGTACTTC
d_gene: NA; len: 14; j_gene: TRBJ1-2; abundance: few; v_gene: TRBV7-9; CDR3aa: CASRSNHPGAGYTF; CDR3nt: TGTGCCAGCAGATCCAACCACCCAGGGGCAGGCTACACCTTC
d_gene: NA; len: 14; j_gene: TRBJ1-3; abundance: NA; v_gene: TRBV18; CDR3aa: CASSGSTDGNTIYF; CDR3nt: TGTGCCAGCTCAGGTTCGACGGATGGAAACACCATATATTTT
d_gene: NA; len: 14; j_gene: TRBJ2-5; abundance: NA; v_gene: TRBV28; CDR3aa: CASSLGDGQETQYF; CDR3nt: TGTGCCAGCAGTTTAGGGGACGGCCAAGAGACCCAGTACTTC
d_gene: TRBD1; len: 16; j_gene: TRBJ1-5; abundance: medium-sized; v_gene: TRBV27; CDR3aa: CASSSPRTGDNQPQHF; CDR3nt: TGTGCCAGCAGTTCGCCTCGGACAGGGGACAATCAGCCCCAGCATTTT
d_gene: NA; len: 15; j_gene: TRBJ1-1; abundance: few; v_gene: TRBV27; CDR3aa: CASSSALSSDTEAFF; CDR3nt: TGTGCCAGCAGTTCCGCACTTTCCTCGGACACTGAAGCTTTCTTT
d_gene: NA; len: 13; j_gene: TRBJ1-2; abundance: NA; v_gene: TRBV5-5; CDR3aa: CASSLGTDYGYTF; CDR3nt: TGTGCCAGCAGCTTGGGGACAGACTATGGCTACACCTTC
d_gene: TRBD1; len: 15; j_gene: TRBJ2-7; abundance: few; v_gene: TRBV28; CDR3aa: CASSLGGQGRDEQYF; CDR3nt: TGTGCCAGCAGTTTAGGGGGACAGGGTAGAGACGAGCAGTACTTC
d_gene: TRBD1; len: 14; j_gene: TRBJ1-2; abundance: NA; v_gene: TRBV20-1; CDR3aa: CSAPKTGGNYGYTF; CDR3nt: TGCAGTGCGCCCAAGACAGGGGGCAACTATGGCTACACCTTC
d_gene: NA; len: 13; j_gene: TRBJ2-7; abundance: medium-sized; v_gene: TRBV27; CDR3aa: CASSLRVAHEQYF; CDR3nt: TGTGCCAGCAGTTTAAGGGTCGCCCACGAGCAGTACTTC
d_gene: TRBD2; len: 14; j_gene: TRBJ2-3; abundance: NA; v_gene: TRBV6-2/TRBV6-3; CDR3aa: CASRWTSGTDTQYF; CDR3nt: TGTGCCAGCAGGTGGACTAGCGGCACAGATACGCAGTATTTT
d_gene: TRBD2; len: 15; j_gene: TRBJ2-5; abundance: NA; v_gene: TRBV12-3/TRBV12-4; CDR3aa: CASTLGLAGGETQYF; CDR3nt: TGTGCCAGCACCTTGGGACTAGCGGGAGGTGAGACCCAGTACTTC
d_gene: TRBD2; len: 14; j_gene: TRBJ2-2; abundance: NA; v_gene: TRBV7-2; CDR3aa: CASSLVASGGELFF; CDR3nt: TGTGCCAGCAGCTTAGTGGCTAGCGGCGGGGAGCTGTTTTTT